Listed here are 17 T cell receptor beta chains from one sample, sequenced in a study of cytomegalovirus exposure and HLA in healthy donors (dated by TCRdb to 2015 to 2018). The method behind the library was the immunoSEQ multiplex PCR assay. The multiplex PCR relied on a mix of 60 forward primers for TCR Vbeta segments and 13 reverse primers for TCR Jbeta segments. What TCRdb holds here is the immuneACCESS table cut down to in-frame rearrangements. Part of the clones is not present; checked against another copy, under half of the missing clones reflect an unresolved V gene, and the others are unexplained. In all, the sample holds roughly 150,000 clones, and around 80% of those were seen once. The biggest ten clones account for about 1% of the sample. The material sequenced was PBMCs. These TCRs come from a woman aged 40 to 50 in good health and CMV-seronegative.

The rearrangement links TRBV9 to TRBJ2-1, with D tentatively TRBD1 (6 bases). The V end lost 3 bases, the J end lost 7 bases, and 17 bases lay between the germline ends. The CDR3 runs 15 residues. Germline assignment: CDR1 SGDLS and CDR2 YYNGEE. The CDR3 spells CASSATGWKGNEQFF. The CDR3 bases are TGTGCCAGCAGCGCCACAGGGTGGAAGGGGAATGAGCAGTTCTTC. The whole variable domain, filled in from reference TRBV9 and TRBJ2-1, reads DSGVTQTPKHLITATGQRVTLRCSPRSGDLSVYWYQQSLDQGLQFLIQYYNGEERAKGNILERFSAQQFPDLHSELNLSSLELGDSALYFCASSATGWKGNEQFFGPGTRLTVL.

The chain combines TRBV2 with TRBJ2-5; 7 bases are a match to TRBD1. V was clipped by 5 bases and J by 1 base; unmatched bases: 7. The CDR3 length is 15 residues. In germline, CDR1 is SNHLY, CDR2 FYNNEI. The CDR3 here is CASSSGGISQETQYF. The CDR3 DNA follows: TGTGCCAGCAGTTCAGGGGGTATAAGCCAAGAGACCCAGTACTTC.

The chain joins TRBV6-5 to TRBJ2-1; TRBD2 agrees at 7 bases. The CDR3 length is 13 residues. J gave up 13 bases and V 3 bases, and 9 bases lay outside the gene matches. Looked up from germline, CDR1 is MNHEY and CDR2 is SVGAGI. This CDR3 reads CASSYAPTSEQFF. The CDR3 nucleotides are TGTGCCAGCAGTTATGCCCCTACTAGCGAACAGTTCTTC.

In this sample, this clone turned up a few times. The gene calls are TRBV5-5 and TRBJ2-1; D gene uncertain. From germline, CDR1 is SGHKS and CDR2 YYEKEE (reference sequence). The CDR3 is 11 amino acids. Deletions cut 1 base from V and 9 bases from J, with 5 bases between. The chain's CDR3 is CASSLYPEQFF. CDR3 in DNA: TGTGCCAGCAGCTTGTATCCTGAGCAGTTCTTC.

V gene TRBV6-1 combines with J gene TRBJ1-1; TRBD1 agrees at 7 bases. CDR3 length: 15 residues. V shed 4 bases and J 2 bases; nucleotides not matched to a gene: 7. Germline CDR1 and CDR2: MNHNS and SASEGT. The DNA of the CDR3 is TGTGCCAGCAGTGGACTGGGGACAGCCAACACTGAAGCTTTCTTT. This translates into CASSGLGTANTEAFF.

The chain uses TRBV6-5 and TRBJ1-1, with a possible D match to TRBD1 (5 bases). Trimming stripped 6 bases from V and 10 bases from J, with 15 bases between. Germline CDR1 is MNHEY and CDR2 is SVGAGI. The CDR3 loop spans 12 amino acids. The DNA for the CDR3 is TGTGCCAGCAGCCTCGGACAAGGTTCAGCTTTCTTT. This translates into CASSLGQGSAFF.

The V gene is TRBV29-1, the J gene TRBJ2-1; 7 bases fit TRBD2. Germline CDR1 reads SQVTM; CDR2 reads ANQGSEA. J lost 11 bases, V lost 6 bases, and 13 bases had no gene match. The CDR3 has 13 amino acids. The DNA for the CDR3 is TGCAGCGTGGGGCCAACTAGCGAGGGGCAGCAGTTCTTC. This translates into CSVGPTSEGQQFF.

The chain recombines TRBV5-1 with TRBJ2-5; 10 bases map to TRBD2. Germline CDR1 and CDR2: SGHRS and YFSETQ. The CDR3 has 17 residues. The V and J ends lost 2 bases and 4 bases, in that order; junction bases with no gene match: 11. In DNA, the CDR3 is TGCGCCAGCAGCTTACCATGGCTAGCGGGAGTCCGAGAGACCCAGTACTTC. Translated: CASSLPWLAGVRETQYF.

This clone was counted once. The chain has TRBV5-1 and TRBJ2-1; TRBD2 matches at 8 bases. The CDR3 totals 19 residues. Per the germline V gene, CDR1 is SGHRS and CDR2 is YFSETQ. The junction had 15 bases not matched to a gene; V was cut back by 2 bases and J by 2 bases. CDR3 protein: CASSFMIEREFSAYNEQFF. The CDR3 nucleotides read TGCGCCAGCAGCTTCATGATCGAGCGGGAGTTTAGCGCCTACAATGAGCAGTTCTTC.

The V and J genes are TRBV5-6 and TRBJ2-1, with 8 bases identical to TRBD2. The length of the CDR3 is 17 residues. The germline gives CDR1 SGHDT, CDR2 YYEEEE. Trimming cost V 0 bases and J 7 bases; bases outside gene matches: 12. The CDR3 loop is CASSLGKLSGSWNEQFF. The DNA for the CDR3 is TGTGCCAGCAGCTTGGGGAAATTAAGCGGGAGTTGGAATGAGCAGTTCTTC. Combining the CDR3 with reference TRBV5-6 and TRBJ2-1 gives the whole variable domain DAGVTQSPTHLIKTRGQQVTLRCSPKSGHDTVSWYQQALGQGPQFIFQYYEEEERQRGNFPDRFSGHQFPNYSSELNVNALLLGDSALYLCASSLGKLSGSWNEQFFGPGTRLTVL.

This clone was seen a few times. The chain carries TRBV2 and TRBJ2-1; maybe TRBD2 (6 bases). The V gene's germline CDR1 is SNHLY and CDR2 FYNNEI. V lost 6 bases to trimming and J lost 6 bases, with 15 bases between them. This CDR3 has 14 amino acids. CDR3 DNA: TGTGCCAGCAGGACTAGAGAAGTGGGCAATGAGCAGTTCTTC. This codes for CASRTREVGNEQFF.

V and J are TRBV18 and TRBJ1-1, with D unresolved. Germline values: CDR1 KGHSH, CDR2 LQKENI. The CDR3 length is 15 residues. Trimming took off 0 bases at V and 7 bases at J, with 15 bases between the two ends. CDR3 bases: TGTGCCAGCTCACCACCGGGAGGGTGGGGAAGTGAAGCTTTCTTT. Amino acid sequence: CASSPPGGWGSEAFF.

This clone appeared a few times. The rearrangement links TRBV6-5 to TRBJ1-4; D unclear. The germline V gene encodes CDR1 MNHEY and CDR2 SVGAGI. Trimming pared 8 bases from V and 0 bases from J, leaving 13 bases between. The CDR3 totals 15 residues. The DNA for the CDR3 is TGTGCCAGCTTCCCTCTACCACCAACTAATGAAAAACTGTTTTTT. Its protein product is CASFPLPPTNEKLFF.

The V call is TRBV2, the J call TRBJ1-1; TRBD1 might be the D (5 bases). V dropped 2 bases and J dropped 2 bases, with 12 bases sitting between them. The CDR3 covers 15 residues. Germline-derived CDR1 and CDR2 are SNHLY and FYNNEI. CDR3 residues: CASSEQGQFNTEAFF. CDR3 DNA sequence: TGTGCCAGCAGTGAACAGGGTCAGTTCAACACTGAAGCTTTCTTT.

This clone has just one count. J is TRBJ1-1 and V is TRBV18, with a tentative D call TRBD1 (6 bases). There are 14 residues in the CDR3. Trimming removed 6 bases from V and 0 bases from J, with 11 bases in between. Germline loops: CDR1 KGHSH, CDR2 LQKENI. The CDR3 loop reads CASSATGLNTEAFF. CDR3 coding DNA: TGTGCCAGCTCTGCGACAGGTTTGAACACTGAAGCTTTCTTT.

The V call is TRBV5-4, the J call TRBJ1-2; D is undetermined. Trimming pared 3 bases from V and 0 bases from J, leaving 9 bases between. CDR1 SGHNT and CDR2 YYREEE come from the germline V gene (reference sequence). The CDR3 has 14 amino acids. The CDR3 nucleotides read TGTGCCAGCAGCTGGGAGACATCTAACTATGGCTACACCTTC. Translating it yields CASSWETSNYGYTF.

The V and J genes are TRBV10-3 and TRBJ1-5; no reliable D call. The CDR3 is 16 residues long. Germline V CDR1 and CDR2: ENHRY, SYGVKD. V lost 0 bases, J lost 0 bases, and 9 bases lay in between. CDR3 in amino acids: CAISESPGNSNQPQHF. CDR3 sequence (DNA): TGTGCCATCAGTGAGTCCCCAGGTAATAGCAATCAGCCCCAGCATTTT.